Sequencing of this T cell receptor (beta chain) was carried out in a study of blood T cell repertoires in COVID-19. About the research overall: Sites across the United States, Italy and Spain contributed samples from acute and convalescent COVID-19.

Sequenced by immunoSEQ multiplex PCR; TCRdb stores in-frame clones only, minus some. The data show 200,000 to 250,000 clones, around 90% seen once. V trimming: 4 bases; J trimming: 0 bases; junction bases outside the gene matches: 16. The germline CDR1 and CDR2 sequences are MNHNS and SASEGT. The CDR3 contains 20 residues. V and J are TRBV6-1 and TRBJ2-3, with 10 bases lining up with TRBD1. This sequence originates from a man aged 30 to 45 who had recovered from COVID-19. The sample consisted of PBMCs or T cells enriched from blood (not recorded which). The CDR3 nucleotides read TGTGCCAGCAGTGGCCGGGACAGGGGACAATATAAGATGAGCACAGATACGCAGTATTTT. Translating gives CASSGRDRGQYKMSTDTQYF.